The clone carrying this TCR beta chain showed up many times. The antigen is undetermined. This CDR3 region has 14 residues. Germline CDR1 reads MNHNS; CDR2 reads SASEGT. Trimming removed 6 bases at V and 0 bases at J, with 9 bases between. The entry originates in a study of T cells in Graves' hyperthyroidism and ophthalmopathy. Researchers took RNA transcripts and amplified the TCR beta CDR3 regions from them. The HTBI primer set was used in a first-round RT-PCR of the TCR CDR3. MiXCR, run by TCRdb on the multiplex PCR reads, gives a single entry per CDR3 protein. The sample has about 400,000 distinct CDR3 sequences; about 14% are singletons. Study-wide results and caveats: Blood also showed most of the thyroid clonotypes that were expanded above 0.001.

In the ophthalmopathy cohort, Clinical Activity Score was at least 3, NOSPECS grade at least 4, and duration under 3 months. The clonotype was recovered from a man younger than 35 with Graves' ophthalmopathy. V usage is TRBV6-1 and J usage is TRBJ2-1; TRBD1 is a possible D gene (6 bases). Sequenced sample: blood. The CDR3 DNA reads as TGTGCCAGCAGCAAGGACAGCTCCTACAATGAGCAGTTCTTC. Translation: CASSKDSSYNEQFF.